Reported below is one T cell receptor beta chain. Its antigen is unidentified. The CDR3 has 18 residues. The germline gives CDR1 SGHNT, CDR2 YENEEA. With V trimmed by 0 bases and J by 2 bases, 9 bases remained unmatched. This specimen comes from a study of cytomegalovirus exposure and HLA in healthy donors. In the study overall: The same platform as the 500 to 700 first-cohort repertoires was used for the 95 to 150 validation repertoires, a later analysis reported.

Libraries were prepared by immunoSEQ multiplex PCR; TCRdb keeps only in-frame clonotypes and omits some of them. The profile shows about 240,000 clones, about 86% of them singletons. Study-wide points: Most sequenced TCRs were rare (though some public TCRs occurred in many donors). Three chains tied to CMV proved CMV antigen-specific in vitro. Researchers counted roughly 150 TCR beta chains as cytomegalovirus-associated.

Sequenced: PBMCs. This chain connects TRBV11-3 to TRBJ2-1, with 8 bases identical to TRBD2. The sequence came from a man aged 18 to 30 in good health and CMV-seronegative. CDR3 amino acids: CASSLETGGRKAYNEQFF. CDR3 bases: TGTGCCAGCAGCTTAGAAACGGGGGGGCGGAAGGCCTACAATGAGCAGTTCTTC. Combining the CDR3 with reference TRBV11-3 and TRBJ2-1 gives the whole variable domain EAGVVQSPRYKIIEKKQPVAFWCNPISGHNTLYWYLQNLGQGPELLIRYENEEAVDDSQLPKDRFSAERLKGVDSTLKIQPAELGDSAVYLCASSLETGGRKAYNEQFFGPGTRLTVL.